The 12 T cell receptor beta chains listed next were all sequenced from one sample in a study of T cell responses to AZD1222 COVID-19 vaccine. Assay: immunoSEQ multiplex PCR; the TCRdb copy retains only in-frame clones and omits some. The table includes tens of thousands of clones, less than 85% detected once. The source material was peripheral blood, sampled 28 days after the second AZD1222 dose. The receptors come from an adult who received the AZD1222 COVID-19 vaccine.

This sequence joins TRBV28 and TRBJ1-2; the match to TRBD1 covers 9 bases. After removal of 5 bases from V and 5 bases from J, the junction contained 15 bases not matched to a gene. The CDR3 spans 17 residues. Germline V CDR1 and CDR2: MDHEN, SYDVKM. The CDR3 DNA is TGTGCCAGCAGTCCTACAGGGGGCGCCAAAGCTCGTTATGGCTACACCTTC. Encoded protein: CASSPTGGAKARYGYTF.

CDR3 nucleotide sequence: TGTGCCAGCAGTCGACAGGGTAGAGGCTACGAGCAGTACTTC. It encodes CASSRQGRGYEQYF. This chain joins TRBV6-5 and TRBJ2-7, with TRBD1 matching over 7 bases. From germline, CDR1 is MNHEY and CDR2 SVGAGI. The J segment lost 3 bases and the V segment lost 5 bases, leaving 7 bases of the junction unmatched. The CDR3 is made up of 14 amino acids.

The chain links TRBV29-1 to TRBJ1-4, with TRBD1 identical over 8 bases. The CDR3 totals 13 residues. Germline V gene sequence: CDR1 SQVTM, CDR2 ANQGSEA. Losses at the gene ends were 7 bases for V and 7 bases for J; bases not matched to a gene: 8. CDR3 nucleotides: TGCAGCGCTGACAGGGGACAAGGTGAAAAACTGTTTTTT. It encodes CSADRGQGEKLFF.

The chain joins TRBV29-1 to TRBJ1-2, with 8 bases aligning to TRBD1. This CDR3 spans 17 amino acids. Germline V gives CDR1 SQVTM, CDR2 ANQGSEA. Trimming removed 2 bases from V and 6 bases from J; junction bases left unmatched: 17. CDR3: CSVERGGGRRGLHGYTF. For the CDR3, the DNA is TGCAGCGTTGAAAGAGGTGGCGGTCGCAGGGGGCTTCATGGCTACACCTTC. Supplemented by reference TRBV29-1 and TRBJ1-2, the full variable domain reads SAVISQKPSRDICQRGTSLTIQCQVDSQVTMMFWYRQQPGQSLTLIATANQGSEATYESGFVIDKFPISRPNLTFSTLTVSNMSPEDSSIYLCSVERGGGRRGLHGYTFGSGTRLTVV.

The chain uses TRBV30 and TRBJ1-2; D ambiguous. The germline V gene encodes CDR1 GTSNPN and CDR2 SVGIG (reference sequence). Deletions cut 1 base from V and 4 bases from J, with 7 bases between. The length of the CDR3 is 12 residues. This CDR3 reads CAWSGARYGYTF. The CDR3 DNA follows: TGTGCCTGGAGTGGGGCCCGCTATGGCTACACCTTC.

The chain recombines TRBV7-9 with TRBJ2-7, with 15 bases aligning to TRBD2. The CDR3 extends over 16 amino acids. Looked up from germline, CDR1 is SEHNR and CDR2 is FQNEAQ (reference sequence). Losses at the gene ends were 4 bases for V and 3 bases for J; bases not matched to a gene: 4. The CDR3 sequence is CASSSGLAGGFYEQYF. The CDR3 DNA follows: TGTGCCAGCAGCTCGGGACTAGCGGGAGGTTTCTACGAGCAGTACTTC.

The rearrangement uses TRBV5-1 and TRBJ1-4, with D possibly being TRBD1 (5 bases). Looked up from germline, CDR1 is SGHRS and CDR2 is YFSETQ. The CDR3 spans 15 residues. V dropped 5 bases and J dropped 4 bases, with 15 bases sitting between them. The CDR3 DNA is TGCGCCAGCAGGAGAAGTGACGGGGGTAATGAAAAACTGTTTTTT. Translation: CASRRSDGGNEKLFF.

Only a few counts were recorded for this clone. This chain links TRBV5-4 with TRBJ2-2; 16 bases are a match to TRBD2. Losses at the gene ends were 0 bases for V and 6 bases for J; bases not matched to a gene: 2. The CDR3 runs to 17 residues. Germline lookup yields CDR1 SGHNT and CDR2 YYREEE (reference sequence). The CDR3 DNA reads TGTGCCAGCAGCTTGGAGGGACTAGCGGGAGGGGCCGGGGAGCTGTTTTTT. Amino acids: CASSLEGLAGGAGELFF.

The chain combines TRBV20-1 with TRBJ1-5; D uncertain. Germline V lookup: CDR1 DFQATT, CDR2 SNEGSKA (reference sequence). This CDR3 contains 14 residues. V was pared by 3 bases and J by 0 bases, with 9 bases between. This chain's CDR3 is CSASLESSNQPQHF. Written as DNA, the CDR3 is TGCAGTGCTAGTTTGGAGAGTAGCAATCAGCCCCAGCATTTT.

The chain has TRBV7-3 and TRBJ2-2; D is possibly TRBD2 (6 bases). Germline loops: CDR1 SGHTA, CDR2 FQGTGA. This CDR3 spans 14 amino acids. V lost 4 bases and J 3 bases, leaving 9 bases between the germline ends. The CDR3 loop is CASSSGLDTGELFF. DNA for the CDR3: TGTGCCAGCAGCTCGGGACTGGACACCGGGGAGCTGTTTTTT.

The rearrangement joins TRBV2 to TRBJ1-2, with D maybe TRBD1 (5 bases). Germline CDR1 SNHLY, CDR2 FYNNEI. Trimming cost V 4 bases and J 8 bases, with 20 bases left between them. The CDR3 has 15 residues. CDR3 sequence (DNA): TGTGCCAGCAGTGGCCAAACGGGACCGGGCGGGGGCTACACCTTC. Translating it yields CASSGQTGPGGGYTF.

The CDR3 sequence: CASSQVLAHSTDTQYF. For the CDR3, the DNA is TGTGCCAGCAGCCAAGTGTTAGCCCATAGCACAGATACGCAGTATTTT. V gene TRBV3-1 (or the pseudogene TRBV3-2) combines with J gene TRBJ2-3; D gene uncertain. The CDR3 loop spans 16 amino acids. Trimming removed 1 base from V and 0 bases from J, with 11 bases in between. The germline V gene has CDR1 LGHDT and CDR2 YNNKEL (reference sequence).